Shown below are 5 T cell receptor beta chains from a single sample sequenced in a study of identical twins. TCRdb reanalysed the 5' RACE reads using MiXCR and keeps one entry per CDR3 protein. The sample shows about 570,000 distinct CDR3 sequences, 9.6% of them seen only once. These records were also assigned to another study, of yellow fever vaccine responses in identical twins.

Sequenced sample: PBMCs. The source is a woman under 30 in good health.

The table lists this clonotype with a few counts. The rearrangement joins TRBV7-9 to TRBJ2-1; tentatively, D is TRBD2 (6 bases). CDR3 length equals 15 residues. CDR1 is SEHNR, CDR2 FQNEAQ, per germline (reference sequence). V shed 1 base and J shed 9 bases, with 16 bases lying between them. The CDR3 nucleotides are TGTGCCAGCAGCTTAGTAGCGGCGGGTGTGGGTGAGCAGTTCTTC. Translating it yields CASSLVAAGVGEQFF.

This clonotype has a count of ten or more. V and J are TRBV7-9 and TRBJ2-3; TRBD2 matches at 7 bases. The CDR3 consists of 15 residues. V lost 0 bases and J lost 3; bases outside the gene matches: 3. Germline assignment: CDR1 SEHNR and CDR2 FQNEAQ (reference sequence). CDR3 in amino acids: CASSLARRETDTQYF. The CDR3 bases are TGTGCCAGCAGCTTAGCGAGGCGGGAGACAGATACGCAGTATTTT.

This clonotype came up many times. The J gene is TRBJ2-1, the V gene TRBV20-1; D ambiguous. The CDR3 is made up of 13 amino acids. Germline loops: CDR1 DFQATT, CDR2 SNEGSKA (reference sequence). The V end was cut by 6 bases, the J end by 4 bases, with 13 bases between. CDR3 loop: CSATGVRYNEQFF. CDR3 in DNA: TGCAGTGCCACCGGTGTACGGTACAATGAGCAGTTCTTC.

The chain is built from TRBV5-1 and TRBJ2-5; no reliable D call. The CDR3 runs to 15 residues. Germline values: CDR1 SGHRS, CDR2 YFSETQ. V lost 0 bases and J lost 3, with 12 bases in between. CDR3: CASSLVASPEETQYF. CDR3 DNA sequence: TGCGCCAGCAGCTTGGTTGCCTCGCCGGAAGAGACCCAGTACTTC. Full variable domain (rest looked up from reference TRBV5-1 and TRBJ2-5): KAGVTQTPRYLIKTRGQQVTLSCSPISGHRSVSWYQQTPGQGLQFLFEYFSETQRNKGNFPGRFSGRQFSNSRSEMNVSTLELGDSALYLCASSLVASPEETQYFGPGTRLLVL.

This chain uses TRBV5-1 with TRBJ2-3, with 10 nucleotides matching TRBD2. Unmatched junction bases numbered 7, after V lost 2 bases and J lost 4 bases. CDR1 is SGHRS and CDR2 is YFSETQ in the germline V gene. The CDR3 runs 16 residues. Here the CDR3 reads CASSLERGGLADTQYF. DNA of the CDR3: TGCGCCAGCAGCTTAGAGCGGGGGGGCCTCGCAGATACGCAGTATTTT.